Listed below are T cell receptor beta chains from one sample, sequenced in a study of blood T cell repertoires in COVID-19. The method was immunoSEQ multiplex PCR; TCRdb's version includes in-frame clones alone and lacks a portion of them. Of more than 200,000 clones listed, 88% are singletons. Sequencing input: peripheral blood. All receptors derive from a man aged 70-80 years with acute or convalescent COVID-19. Both conserved end residues are part of each CDR3. A D gene is named only where the DNA matches it firmly. A clone size is listed for some rows: how often the clone was seen (once, few, many), or a class if it is expanded.

V,J,D,size,CDR3,DNA
TRBV5-1,TRBJ1-2,.,few,CASSVNSDKYGYTF,TGCGCCAGCAGCGTGAATTCGGACAAATATGGCTACACCTTC
TRBV19,TRBJ1-2,TRBD1,.,CASSKGQGGLYGYTF,TGTGCCAGTAGTAAGGGACAGGGAGGTCTTTATGGCTACACCTTC
TRBV12-3/TRBV12-4,TRBJ1-2,.,.,CASSDSRQGYTF,TGTGCCAGCAGTGACTCCCGCCAGGGCTACACCTTC
TRBV7-2,TRBJ2-5,.,.,CASSPGQIYQETQYF,TGTGCCAGCAGCCCCGGACAGATTTACCAAGAGACCCAGTACTTC
TRBV7-3,TRBJ2-2,TRBD2,.,CASSLRSPVGLGGQELFF,TGTGCCAGCAGCTTACGTAGTCCGGTGGGACTAGGGGGTCAGGAGCTGTTTTTT
TRBV7-2,TRBJ2-3,TRBD2,few,CASSRTSGRTMDTQYF,TGTGCCAGCAGCCGGACTAGCGGGAGGACCATGGATACGCAGTATTTT
TRBV19,TRBJ2-2,TRBD2,.,CASCGRALGTGELFF,TGTGCCAGTTGCGGGAGGGCCTTGGGGACCGGGGAGCTGTTTTTT
TRBV15,TRBJ2-4,.,.,CATSREDFAAGFNIQYF,TGTGCCACCAGCAGAGAAGATTTTGCGGCAGGGTTCAACATTCAGTACTTC
TRBV18,TRBJ1-4,TRBD1,.,CASSSTTTGPTNEKLFF,TGTGCCAGCTCATCAACCACGACAGGGCCAACTAATGAAAAACTGTTTTTT
TRBV29-1,TRBJ1-2,.,.,CSVDPGLALPDGYTF,TGCAGCGTTGATCCAGGATTGGCCCTACCGGATGGCTACACCTTC
TRBV3-1/TRBV3-2,TRBJ1-1,.,.,CASSPPGLQNLAFF,TGTGCCAGCAGCCCCCCGGGACTACAGAATTTGGCTTTCTTT